This T cell receptor beta chain was sequenced for a study of cytomegalovirus exposure and HLA in healthy donors. Amplification used 60 Vbeta primers and 13 Jbeta primers. The repertoire was sequenced with immunoSEQ multiplex PCR; TCRdb's copy has only in-frame clones and lacks some. The sample holds 150,000 to 200,000 clones, around 80% seen once. Points from the study as a whole: Most of the TCR beta V segments (in an earlier analysis) were productive either about 87% or about 30% of the time. Solely CMV serostatus was available to characterize immune exposure.

Deletions cut 3 bases from V and 3 bases from J, with 8 bases between. CDR1 ENHRY and CDR2 SYGVKD come from the germline V gene. The CDR3 is made up of 14 amino acids. For this clone: No antigen is known for it.

The J gene is TRBJ1-4, the V gene TRBV10-3; D possibly corresponds to TRBD1 (5 bases). Sequenced: PBMCs. The sequence derives from a man aged 18 to 30 in good health and CMV-seronegative. The CDR3 nucleotides read TGTGCCATCAGTGATCAGGGCGCTAATGAAAAACTGTTTTTT. Protein: CAISDQGANEKLFF.